These T cell receptor beta chains were read from a single sample in a study of shared clonotypes between healthy human individuals. Clones were read by immunoSEQ multiplex PCR, and TCRdb kept only the in-frame ones, dropping some. The sample holds about 2 million clones, 95% seen once. The source material was naive CD4+ T cells sorted from blood. The receptors here all came from a man between 18 and 35 years old in good health. Both conserved end residues are trimmed from each CDR3. The order of the fields is J gene, V gene, CDR3 protein.

j_call: TRBJ1-1; v_call: TRBV10-3; cdr3_aa: AISELQGAEAF
j_call: TRBJ2-2; v_call: TRBV2; cdr3_aa: ATRGLAESGELF
j_call: TRBJ1-1; v_call: TRBV18; cdr3_aa: ASSPRGQQAF
j_call: TRBJ2-1; v_call: TRBV9; cdr3_aa: ASSVAGQGNEQF
j_call: TRBJ2-5; v_call: TRBV5-4; cdr3_aa: ASSWHRGGETQY
j_call: TRBJ2-1; v_call: TRBV10-3; cdr3_aa: ATGTSGGLYNEQF
j_call: TRBJ1-4; v_call: TRBV30; cdr3_aa: AWSTGQGMIEKLF
j_call: TRBJ2-1; v_call: TRBV5-1; cdr3_aa: ASSPRASYNEQF
j_call: TRBJ1-2; v_call: TRBV30; cdr3_aa: AWNEGNGYT
j_call: TRBJ1-2; v_call: TRBV5-1; cdr3_aa: ASSLIAGEGGYGYT
j_call: TRBJ2-7; v_call: TRBV5-1; cdr3_aa: ASSQFRDSAGEQY
j_call: TRBJ1-2; v_call: TRBV6-6; cdr3_aa: ASSYSGTGTYGYT
j_call: TRBJ2-1; v_call: TRBV5-1; cdr3_aa: ASSLGGRPSYNEQF
j_call: TRBJ1-6; v_call: TRBV5-1; cdr3_aa: ASSKETGGEKALH
j_call: TRBJ2-7; v_call: TRBV6-5; cdr3_aa: ASSRETSYEQY
j_call: TRBJ2-7; v_call: TRBV9; cdr3_aa: ASSVGAPQGANEQY
j_call: TRBJ1-2; v_call: TRBV4-1; cdr3_aa: ASSQEGTIPYGYT
j_call: TRBJ2-6; v_call: TRBV5-1; cdr3_aa: ASSLTHLGANVLT
j_call: TRBJ2-7; v_call: TRBV2; cdr3_aa: AAGTSGAPEQY
j_call: TRBJ2-1; v_call: TRBV5-1; cdr3_aa: ASSLGDSSYNEQF